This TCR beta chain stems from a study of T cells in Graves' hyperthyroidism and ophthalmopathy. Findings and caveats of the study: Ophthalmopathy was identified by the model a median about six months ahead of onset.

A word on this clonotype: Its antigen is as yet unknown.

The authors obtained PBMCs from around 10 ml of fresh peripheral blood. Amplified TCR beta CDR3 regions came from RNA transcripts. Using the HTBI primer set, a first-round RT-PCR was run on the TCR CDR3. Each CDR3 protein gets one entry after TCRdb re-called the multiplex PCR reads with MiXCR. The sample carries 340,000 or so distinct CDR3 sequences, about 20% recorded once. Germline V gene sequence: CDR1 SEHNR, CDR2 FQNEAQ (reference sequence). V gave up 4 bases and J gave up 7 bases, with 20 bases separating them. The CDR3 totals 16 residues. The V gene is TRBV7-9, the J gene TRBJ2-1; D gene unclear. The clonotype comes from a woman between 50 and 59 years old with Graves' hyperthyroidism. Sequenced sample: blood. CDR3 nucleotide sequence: TGTGCCAGCAGCTCCCCGTACGTTAGTGGTGGGAATGAGCAGTTCTTC. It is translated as CASSSPYVSGGNEQFF.